A selection of T cell receptor beta chains follows, all from one sample in a study of CD8 T cells in Susac syndrome. TCRdb processed the immunoSEQ multiplex PCR reads anew with MiXCR; each CDR3 protein has one entry. In the table there are 27,000 or so distinct CDR3 sequences, 94% of which are singletons. Sequenced sample: CD8+ T cells from PBMCs. These receptors originate from a human donor in good health. CDR3s include the opening cysteine and the closing phenylalanine or tryptophan. The D gene is left open where the match is weak. Clone sizes are given selectively: once, few, many, or a class where the clone is expanded.

v_call,j_call,clone_size,d_call,cdr3_aa,cdr3_nt
TRBV6-4,TRBJ2-3,-,TRBD2,CASSDSSGGTDTQYF,TGTGCCAGCAGTGACTCTAGCGGGGGCACAGATACGCAGTATTTT
TRBV12-3/TRBV12-4,TRBJ2-7,-,-,CASSFRTTYYEQYF,TGTGCCAGCAGTTTCCGGACTACCTACTACGAGCAGTACTTC
TRBV25-1,TRBJ2-3,once,-,CASSESTDTQYF,TGTGCCAGCAGTGAATCCACAGATACGCAGTATTTT
TRBV20-1,TRBJ2-3,-,-,CSARDTDTQYF,TGCAGTGCTAGAGACACAGATACGCAGTATTTT
TRBV7-9,TRBJ2-1,-,-,CASSTRGRSSYNEQFF,TGTGCCAGCAGCACCCGTGGCAGGAGCTCCTACAATGAGCAGTTCTTC
TRBV7-2,TRBJ2-6,-,-,CASSLDGAGANVLTF,TGTGCCAGCAGCTTAGATGGAGCCGGGGCCAACGTCCTGACTTTC
TRBV6-2/TRBV6-3,TRBJ2-1,-,-,CASSTLMSAPYNEQFF,TGTGCCAGCAGTACCCTAATGTCGGCACCTTACAATGAGCAGTTCTTC
TRBV2,TRBJ1-6,-,-,CASSTESSYNSPLHF,TGTGCCAGCAGTACAGAGAGCTCCTATAATTCACCCCTCCACTTT
TRBV7-6,TRBJ2-7,-,-,CASSLNVGYEQYF,TGTGCCAGCAGCTTAAACGTTGGCTACGAGCAGTACTTC
TRBV18,TRBJ2-2,-,TRBD2,CASSRTEVAGNTGELFF,TGTGCCAGCTCACGCACCGAGGTAGCGGGGAACACCGGGGAGCTGTTTTTT
TRBV5-6,TRBJ1-3,-,-,CASSLTGTGNTIYF,TGTGCCAGCAGCTTAACCGGGACTGGAAACACCATATATTTT
TRBV7-6,TRBJ2-7,-,-,CASSSGDRAEQYF,TGTGCCAGCAGCTCAGGGGACCGTGCCGAGCAGTACTTC
TRBV4-3,TRBJ1-2,-,-,CASSPSGAYNLNYGYTF,TGCGCCAGCAGCCCCTCAGGGGCCTACAATTTGAACTATGGCTACACCTTC
TRBV9,TRBJ2-5,-,-,CASDSLDGTQYF,TGTGCCAGCGATTCACTAGATGGGACCCAGTACTTC
TRBV7-2,TRBJ2-7,-,-,CASSFTAGREQYF,TGTGCCAGCAGCTTTACAGCTGGGCGCGAGCAGTACTTC
TRBV18,TRBJ1-5,-,-,CASSPGGGRPQHF,TGTGCCAGCTCCCCCGGGGGAGGACGGCCCCAGCATTTT
TRBV4-3,TRBJ1-1,-,-,CASSQDPYQIGTEAFF,TGCGCCAGCAGCCAAGATCCGTACCAGATTGGGACTGAAGCTTTCTTT
TRBV3-1,TRBJ1-2,-,-,CASSQDMIQDYGYTF,TGTGCCAGCAGCCAAGATATGATCCAGGACTATGGCTACACCTTC
TRBV12-3/TRBV12-4,TRBJ1-2,-,-,CASSPLENYGYTF,TGTGCCAGCAGTCCCCTCGAAAACTATGGCTACACCTTC
TRBV12-3/TRBV12-4,TRBJ1-2,-,-,CASSLGWEGGYTF,TGTGCCAGCAGCCTCGGTTGGGAGGGGGGCTACACCTTC
TRBV12-3/TRBV12-4,TRBJ1-4,-,TRBD1,CASSQGQASEKLFF,TGTGCCAGCAGCCAAGGACAGGCGTCCGAAAAACTGTTTTTT
TRBV5-1,TRBJ2-7,-,-,CASSFRTSYEQYF,TGCGCCAGCAGCTTTAGGACATCCTACGAGCAGTACTTC
TRBV13,TRBJ2-1,-,TRBD1,CASSSRQGLRWEQFF,TGTGCCAGCAGCTCTCGACAGGGTCTCAGGTGGGAGCAGTTCTTC
TRBV12-3/TRBV12-4,TRBJ1-5,-,-,CASSLEGGNQPQHF,TGTGCCAGCAGTTTAGAGGGCGGGAATCAGCCCCAGCATTTT
TRBV27,TRBJ2-7,-,-,CASSFQGPNPYEQYF,TGTGCCAGCAGTTTTCAGGGTCCAAACCCCTACGAGCAGTACTTC
TRBV20-1,TRBJ2-7,-,TRBD1,CSATGTGGYEQYF,TGCAGTGCTACCGGGACAGGGGGGTACGAGCAGTACTTC
TRBV7-8,TRBJ2-1,-,-,CASSLAGEQFF,TGTGCCAGCAGCTTAGCGGGGGAGCAGTTCTTC
TRBV5-6,TRBJ2-7,-,-,CASSLGQSSYEQYF,TGTGCCAGCAGCCTAGGACAGAGCTCCTACGAGCAGTACTTC